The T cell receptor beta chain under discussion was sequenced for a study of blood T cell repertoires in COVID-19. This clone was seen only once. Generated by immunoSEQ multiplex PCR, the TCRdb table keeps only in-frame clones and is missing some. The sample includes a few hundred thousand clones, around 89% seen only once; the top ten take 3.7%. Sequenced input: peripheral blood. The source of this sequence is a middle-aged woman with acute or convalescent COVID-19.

CDR3 sequence reads: CASSERRGNTQYF. DNA for the CDR3: TGTGCCAGCAGTGAGCGGCGGGGGAATACGCAGTATTTT. V usage is TRBV2 and J usage is TRBJ2-3, with 7 positions matching TRBD2. Germline V gene lookup returns CDR1 SNHLY and CDR2 FYNNEI. The junction had 4 bases not matched to a gene; V was cut back by 3 bases and J by 7 bases. There are 13 residues in the CDR3.